Following are 10 T cell receptor beta chains from one sample sequenced in a study of post-analysis software for immune sequencing data. Study conclusions and caveats: Relative to controls, patients had 4 or 5 TRBV segments at higher frequency, with TRBV5-6, TRBV5-1 and TRBV20-1 among these.

These receptors' antigens are unknown. cDNA libraries of TCR beta carried unique molecular identifiers. TCRdb fed the PCR reads into MiXCR, producing one record per CDR3 protein. The sample yields 750,000 to 950,000 distinct CDR3 sequences, about half seen once. The sequencing sample was made of blood. Source of these receptors: a girl between 5 and 17 years old with multiple sclerosis.

The genes are TRBV12-3 or TRBV12-4 and TRBJ2-6, with TRBD1 identical over 10 bases. V dropped 6 bases and J dropped 1; count of bases not matched to a gene: 9. The CDR3 consists of 18 residues. CDR3 protein: CASRLPGQGQSGANVLTF. DNA for the CDR3: TGTGCCAGCAGGCTCCCGGGACAGGGGCAATCTGGGGCCAACGTCCTGACTTTC.

The J gene is TRBJ1-2, the V gene TRBV7-9; tentatively, D is TRBD1 (6 bases). CDR1 is SEHNR and CDR2 is FQNEAQ in the germline V gene (reference sequence). V lost 0 bases and J 2 bases, leaving 22 bases between the germline ends. This CDR3 is 19 amino acids long. DNA of the CDR3: TGTGCCAGCAGCTTAGCACTCCGGGGGAGCGGGGGCTCCAACTATGGCTACACCTTC. Amino acids: CASSLALRGSGGSNYGYTF.

The CDR3 loop is CASSLVVWQVSPNEQFF. DNA for the CDR3: TGTGCCAGCAGCTTGGTTGTCTGGCAGGTTAGCCCCAATGAGCAGTTCTTC. The rearrangement uses TRBV5-5 and TRBJ2-1; the D is unclear. The CDR3 sequence is 17 residues long. With 0 bases removed from V and 6 bases from J, the gap between germline ends came to 19 bases. CDR1 is SGHKS and CDR2 is YYEKEE in the germline V gene (reference sequence).

CDR3 loop: CASQGPENTEAFF. The CDR3, as DNA: TGTGCCAGCCAGGGTCCGGAGAACACTGAAGCTTTCTTT. The chain recombines TRBV2 with TRBJ1-1; maybe TRBD1 (5 bases). Germline CDR1 and CDR2: SNHLY and FYNNEI. The V end lost 8 bases, the J end lost 1 base, and 11 bases lay between the germline ends. The CDR3 spans 13 residues.

The chain has TRBV29-1 and TRBJ2-5, with D possibly matching TRBD1 (8 bases). The CDR3 length is 13 residues. Germline loops: CDR1 SQVTM, CDR2 ANQGSEA. Trimming removed 5 bases at V and 5 bases at J, with 15 bases between. The CDR3 here is CSVSDREGETQYF. CDR3 DNA sequence: TGCAGCGTTTCGGACAGGGAGGGGGAGACCCAGTACTTC.

This clonotype was detected a few times. V usage is TRBV29-1 and J usage is TRBJ1-1; no definite D call. CDR1 and CDR2 (germline): SQVTM, ANQGSEA. V was shortened by 4 bases and J by 3 bases, with 9 bases between the two germline ends. The CDR3 consists of 12 residues. The DNA of the CDR3 is TGCAGCGTTGGCTTTAGCGACACTGAAGCTTTCTTT. Translation gives CSVGFSDTEAFF.

This chain links TRBV7-9 with TRBJ2-1, with 9 bases fitting TRBD2. The tail of the sequence fits TRBJ2-7 better, so the J call may be wrong. Germline lookup yields CDR1 SEHNR and CDR2 FQNEAQ (reference sequence). The CDR3 runs to 15 residues. CDR3 DNA sequence: TGTGCCAGCAGCTTAGTATTAGCGGGAGCGAATGAGCAGTACTTC. Residues: CASSLVLAGANEQYF.

This clonotype was seen a handful of times. This chain joins TRBV20-1 and TRBJ2-7, with D perhaps being TRBD1 or TRBD2 (5 bases each). Between the trimmed V and J ends, which lost 5 bases and 3 bases, there was a span of 11 bases. Germline V gives CDR1 DFQATT, CDR2 SNEGSKA (reference sequence). The CDR3 sequence is 12 residues long. The CDR3 is CSARDGIYEQYF. CDR3 DNA sequence: TGCAGTGCTCGGGACGGAATCTACGAGCAGTACTTC.

This clonotype was recorded a few times. The chain carries TRBV3-1 and TRBJ2-1; 9 nucleotides agree with TRBD1. This CDR3 contains 21 residues. V trimming: 6 bases; J trimming: 0 bases; junction bases outside the gene matches: 21. Germline CDR1 is LGHDT and CDR2 is YNNKEL (reference sequence). This CDR3 is CASSQYSGTGSHRSSYNEQFF. The CDR3 region has the DNA TGTGCCAGCAGTCAATACTCCGGGACAGGGAGTCACCGGAGCTCCTACAATGAGCAGTTCTTC.

The chain uses TRBV5-1 and TRBJ2-7, with 8 positions matching TRBD2. The end of the DNA fits TRBJ2-5 better, so the J call may be wrong. CDR1 SGHRS and CDR2 YFSETQ come from the germline V gene. The CDR3 totals 15 residues. CDR3 sequence: CASSWKPGGRETQYF. The DNA of the CDR3 is TGCGCCAGCAGCTGGAAGCCGGGGGGGCGGGAGACCCAGTACTTC.